This is a list of T cell receptor beta chains from one sample in a study of shared clonotypes between healthy human individuals. TCRdb's table, derived via immunoSEQ multiplex PCR, lists solely in-frame clones and lacks some. This table has approximately 500,000 clones, about 96% appearing once. The source material was naive CD4+ T cells sorted from blood. The receptor set was obtained from a woman aged 30 to 39 in good health. The CDR3 runs from the conserved cysteine through the conserved F or W. D genes are given only for firm matches. Not all rows give a size; the values are once, few, many and, for expanded clones, a class.

d_call j_call v_call clone_size cdr3_aa cdr3_nt
- TRBJ1-1 TRBV18 - CASSQGMNTEAFF TGTGCCAGCTCACAGGGGATGAACACTGAAGCTTTCTTT
- TRBJ2-3 TRBV7-9 - CASSLFSADTQYF TGTGCCAGCAGCTTATTCTCAGCAGATACGCAGTATTTT
- TRBJ2-1 TRBV18 - CASSPLTRNNEQFF TGTGCCAGCTCACCCTTGACTAGAAACAATGAGCAGTTCTTC
- TRBJ2-7 TRBV28 - CASRVGGYGEPSEQYF TGTGCCAGCAGAGTAGGCGGATATGGGGAGCCGTCCGAGCAGTACTTC
- TRBJ2-7 TRBV18 - CASSPSAGRPYEQYF TGTGCCAGCTCACCATCCGCCGGGCGTCCCTACGAGCAGTACTTC
- TRBJ1-1 TRBV6-1 - CASNPLGTGNTEAFF TGTGCCAGCAACCCCCTGGGGACGGGGAACACTGAAGCTTTCTTT
- TRBJ2-2 TRBV5-1 - CASSPGAPNTGELFF TGCGCCAGCAGTCCCGGGGCACCGAACACCGGGGAGCTGTTTTTT
TRBD2 TRBJ2-1 TRBV6-1 - CASSPGLADREQFF TGTGCCAGCAGCCCGGGACTAGCGGATCGAGAGCAGTTCTTC
- TRBJ2-7 TRBV5-6 - CASSIRDLMGEQYF TGTGCCAGCAGCATCCGGGACCTCATGGGGGAGCAGTACTTC
TRBD2 TRBJ2-7 TRBV7-2 - CASSLSLAGVTYEQYF TGTGCCAGCAGCCTAAGTTTAGCGGGAGTCACCTACGAGCAGTACTTC
TRBD1 TRBJ2-5 TRBV19 - CASSNGDSSETQYF TGTGCCAGTAGTAACGGGGACAGCTCAGAGACCCAGTACTTC
TRBD1 TRBJ2-1 TRBV27 once CASSDETGILYNEQFF TGTGCCAGCAGTGACGAGACAGGGATCCTCTACAATGAGCAGTTCTTC
TRBD2 TRBJ2-7 TRBV7-8 - CASSLAGGRYEQYF TGTGCCAGCAGCTTAGCGGGAGGGCGGTACGAGCAGTACTTC
- TRBJ2-1 TRBV18 - CASSPLYETVSYNEQFF TGTGCCAGCTCACCTCTTTATGAGACGGTCTCCTACAATGAGCAGTTCTTC
- TRBJ1-6 TRBV4-1 once CASSQAQTNSPLHF TGCGCCAGCAGCCAAGCCCAGACCAATTCACCCCTCCACTTT